A selection of T cell receptor beta chains follows, all from one sample in a study of cytomegalovirus exposure and HLA in healthy donors. TCRdb's copy holds only in-frame clones and misses some; the assay was immunoSEQ multiplex PCR. The data show 250,000 or so clones, more than 75% seen once. Sequencing was performed on PBMCs. Source of these receptors: a young man in good health and CMV-seronegative. CDR3s include the opening cysteine and the closing phenylalanine or tryptophan. D genes are given only for firm matches. The size of a clone is reported for some rows only, either as once, few or many, or as a class for expanded clones.

V gene	J gene	clone size	D gene	CDR3 DNA	CDR3 protein
TRBV5-6	TRBJ2-1	.	.	TGTGCCAGCAGCTCGGCACCCGGGACAAGATATGAGTTGGAGCAGTTCTTC	CASSSAPGTRYELEQFF
TRBV2	TRBJ1-1	.	.	TGTGCCAGCAGTGAAGAAACCCGGACTGAAGCTTTCTTT	CASSEETRTEAFF
TRBV7-9	TRBJ2-6	once	.	TGTGCCAGCAGCTCAGGGTCTGGGGCCAACGTCCTGACTTTC	CASSSGSGANVLTF
TRBV28	TRBJ2-7	.	.	TGTGCCGCCCAGGGTCTTCACTACGAGCAGTACTTC	CAAQGLHYEQYF
TRBV30	TRBJ1-1	few	TRBD1	TGTGCCTGGGCATGGACAGGGCAAGTGGAAGCTTTCTTT	CAWAWTGQVEAFF
TRBV11-2	TRBJ2-5	.	.	TGTGCCAGCGTCCGGGTAGGGGGGGCGACCCAGTACTTC	CASVRVGGATQYF
TRBV29-1	TRBJ2-2	few	.	TGCAGCGTTGGCACAGAGAACACCGGGGAGCTGTTTTTT	CSVGTENTGELFF
TRBV28	TRBJ2-7	.	.	TGTGCCAGCACGATAGCCTACGAGCAGTACTTC	CASTIAYEQYF
TRBV7-9	TRBJ1-4	.	.	TGTGCCAGCAGCTTTTTCCAGGGCGAGGAAAAACTGTTTTTT	CASSFFQGEEKLFF
TRBV25-1	TRBJ2-2	.	TRBD2	TGTGCCAGCAGTTTGCCTAGCGGGAACACCGGGGAGCTGTTTTTT	CASSLPSGNTGELFF
TRBV5-1	TRBJ2-3	.	.	TGCGCCAGCAGCTTGGTCGAGGTCTTCGGCACAGATACGCAGTATTTT	CASSLVEVFGTDTQYF
TRBV9	TRBJ2-5	.	.	TGTGCCAGCAGCGTAGGTGTGGGGGGTGGGTCAGGAGAGACCCAGTACTTC	CASSVGVGGGSGETQYF
TRBV30	TRBJ2-6	.	TRBD2	TGTGCCTGGGATAGCGGGAGATCTGGGGCCAACGTCCTGACTTTC	CAWDSGRSGANVLTF
TRBV2	TRBJ2-2	.	TRBD2	TGTGCCAGCAGTCGAGCGGGAGGGCCAACCGGGGAGCTGTTTTTT	CASSRAGGPTGELFF
TRBV29-1	TRBJ2-5	.	.	TGCAGCGTGACAGTACAAGAGACCCAGTACTTC	CSVTVQETQYF
TRBV7-2	TRBJ2-5	few	TRBD1	TGTGCCAGCAGCTTAGGAGGACAGGGGCAAGAGACCCAGTACTTC	CASSLGGQGQETQYF
TRBV7-9	TRBJ2-7	.	TRBD2	TGTGCCAGCAGCCCCCGACTAGCGGGGTCTAGGGAGCAGTACTTC	CASSPRLAGSREQYF
TRBV25-1	TRBJ2-1	.	.	TGTGCCAGCAGTCAAGGGGGCTCCTACAATGAGCAGTTCTTC	CASSQGGSYNEQFF
TRBV19	TRBJ2-7	.	.	TGTGCCAGTAGTCGACGGAGTCCTCCCTACGAGCAGTACTTC	CASSRRSPPYEQYF
TRBV6-5	TRBJ2-7	.	.	TGTGCCAGCAGTTACCGGGCAGGGTCCTACGAGCAGTACTTC	CASSYRAGSYEQYF
TRBV28	TRBJ1-6	few	.	TGTGCCAGCAGCTGGTCTAGTTCACCCCTCCACTTT	CASSWSSSPLHF
TRBV7-6	TRBJ2-1	.	TRBD2	TGTGCCAGCAGCTTAGTTCCCGGGACTAGCGGAACCAATGAGCAGTTCTTC	CASSLVPGTSGTNEQFF
TRBV4-3	TRBJ2-7	.	.	TGCGCCAGCAGCCAAGATGTCGGACTCAGCTCCTACGAGCAGTACTTC	CASSQDVGLSSYEQYF
TRBV6-5	TRBJ1-1	.	TRBD1	TGTGCCAGCAGTTACTCGTTTTTTCAGGGGGACAGCGGAGCTTTCTTT	CASSYSFFQGDSGAFF
TRBV29-1	TRBJ2-3	.	TRBD2	TGCAGCGTTGAAGAAGACCCCCCCGGGACTAGCGGGAGTTCCACAGATACGCAGTATTTT	CSVEEDPPGTSGSSTDTQYF